Detailed here is one T cell receptor beta chain. All enrollees were about 18 to 89 years old and from about 24 US areas. The V and J ends lost 4 bases and 2 bases respectively, with 11 bases between them. Germline loops: CDR1 KGHSH, CDR2 LQKENI. The CDR3 runs 14 residues. The data belong to a study of blood T cell repertoires in COVID-19. Study-level information: PBMCs, B-cell-depleted T cells, or T cells were the source of the cDNA or gDNA that made up the material.

The table came from immunoSEQ multiplex PCR; TCRdb's copy has only in-frame clones and leaves some out. The sample consists of 200,000 to 300,000 clones, around 89% of them appearing once. The clonotype was recovered from a woman aged 40 to 50 with acute COVID-19. V and J are TRBV18 and TRBJ1-1; D remains unclear. Sequencing was done on a sample of PBMCs or T cells enriched from blood (not recorded which). CDR3 bases: TGTGCCAGCTCACTTGCGGGGAGTAACACTGAAGCTTTCTTT. Translation: CASSLAGSNTEAFF. The full variable domain, completed using reference TRBV18 and TRBJ1-1, is NAGVMQNPRHLVRRRGQEARLRCSPMKGHSHVYWYRQLPEEGLKFMVYLQKENIIDESGMPKERFSAEFPKEGPSILRIQQVVRGDSAAYFCASSLAGSNTEAFFGQGTRLTVV.